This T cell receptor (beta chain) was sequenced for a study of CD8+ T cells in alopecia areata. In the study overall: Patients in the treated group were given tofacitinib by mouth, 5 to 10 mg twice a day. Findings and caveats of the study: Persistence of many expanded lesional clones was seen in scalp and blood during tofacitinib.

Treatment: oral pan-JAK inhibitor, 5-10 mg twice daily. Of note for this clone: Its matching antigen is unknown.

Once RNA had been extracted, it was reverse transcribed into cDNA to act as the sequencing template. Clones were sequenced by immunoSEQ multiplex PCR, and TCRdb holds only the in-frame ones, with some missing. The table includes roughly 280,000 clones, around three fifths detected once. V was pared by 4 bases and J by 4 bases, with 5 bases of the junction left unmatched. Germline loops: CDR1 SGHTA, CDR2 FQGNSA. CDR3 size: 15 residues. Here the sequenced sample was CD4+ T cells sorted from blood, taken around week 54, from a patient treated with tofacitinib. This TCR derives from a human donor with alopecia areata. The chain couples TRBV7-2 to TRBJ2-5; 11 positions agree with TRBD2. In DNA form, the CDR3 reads TGTGCCAGCAGCTCTAGCGGGGGGCCAACAGAGACCCAGTACTTC. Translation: CASSSSGGPTETQYF. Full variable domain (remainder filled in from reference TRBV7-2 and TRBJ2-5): GAGVSQSPSNKVTEKGKDVELRCDPISGHTALYWYRQSLGQGLEFLIYFQGNSAPDKSGLPSDRFSAERTGGSVSTLTIQRTQQEDSAVYLCASSSSGGPTETQYFGPGTRLLVL.